The 18 T cell receptor beta chains presented below share a single source sample, sequenced in a study of T cell repertoires in cytomegalovirus infection. TCRdb itself ran the reads through MiXCR, one entry per CDR3 protein. The data contain some 110,000 distinct CDR3 sequences, roughly a third of them seen just once; the ten biggest clones take up roughly 53%. No antigen has been identified for these receptors. Material: CD8+ T cells from cultured PBMCs, obtained from culture after CMV antigen stimulation. Receptor source: a human donor in good health (CMV status not recorded). Some clones in this sample may be carry-over from other donors' samples.

V and J are TRBV6-2 or TRBV6-3 and TRBJ2-7; D gene unclear. Trimming cost V 2 bases and J 0 bases, with 20 bases left between them. Per germline, CDR1 MNHEY and CDR2 SVGEGT. The length of the CDR3 is 18 residues. CDR3 region: CASSYTKAGPPISYEQYF. The CDR3 nucleotides are TGTGCCAGCAGTTACACTAAAGCCGGCCCCCCGATCTCCTACGAGCAGTACTTC.

This clonotype was detected only a few times. The rearrangement joins TRBV27 to TRBJ1-1; D unclear. Trimming left V 3 bases short and J 1 base short, with 6 bases between. CDR3 length: 13 amino acids. Germline values: CDR1 MNHEY, CDR2 SMNVEV (reference sequence). The DNA for the CDR3 is TGTGCCAGCAGTTTCGCGGGGAACACTGAAGCTTTCTTT. It codes for CASSFAGNTEAFF.

V is TRBV6-1 and J is TRBJ2-7; 11 nucleotides align to TRBD1. Germline loops: CDR1 MNHNS, CDR2 SASEGT. The trim removed 5 bases at V and 1 base at J, leaving 4 bases unmatched. The CDR3 length is 15 residues. The chain's CDR3 is CASSKDRGHSYEQYF. The CDR3 bases are TGTGCCAGCAGTAAGGACAGGGGGCATTCCTACGAGCAGTACTTC.

In this sample, this clonotype turned up a few times. The V gene is TRBV6-1, the J gene TRBJ1-2; D perhaps matches TRBD1 (5 bases). Looked up from germline, CDR1 is MNHNS and CDR2 is SASEGT. Trimming cost V 3 bases and J 2 bases, with 13 bases left between them. The CDR3 loop spans 15 amino acids. CDR3 coding DNA: TGTGCCAGCAGTGATGGCGCCAGGGTGAACTATGGCTACACCTTC. Translation gives CASSDGARVNYGYTF.

DNA for the CDR3: TGTGCCAGCAGCTTAGCAGGGGGGACAGGGCAATACTATGGCTACACCTTC. As protein: CASSLAGGTGQYYGYTF. The V and J genes are TRBV7-6 and TRBJ1-2, with 9 nucleotides matching TRBD1. The V segment lost 0 bases and the J segment 3 bases; nucleotides outside the gene matches: 8. There are 17 residues in the CDR3. Germline V gene data show CDR1 as SGHVS and CDR2 as FNYEAQ.

This clonotype showed up just once. One end of the junction does not line up with germline, which may come from a read error. J is TRBJ1-2 and V is TRBV7-9; no firm D call. Germline loops: CDR1 SEHNR, CDR2 FQNEAQ (reference sequence). The CDR3 has 14 residues. The CDR3 loop is CTSTLGRANYGYTF. The DNA for the CDR3 is TGTACCAGCACCTTAGGACGCGCAAACTATGGCTACACCTTC.

The chain uses TRBV15 and TRBJ2-5; no clear D gene. The V end was cut by 5 bases, the J end by 1 base, with 14 bases between. Germline CDR1 is LNHNV and CDR2 is YYDKDF (reference sequence). The CDR3 extends over 15 amino acids. CDR3: CATSARSRAQETQYF. CDR3 nucleotides: TGTGCCACCAGCGCCCGGAGCAGAGCCCAAGAGACCCAGTACTTC.

This clonotype was counted a few times. V and J are TRBV7-8 and TRBJ1-1; 7 bases fit TRBD1. Germline CDR1 is SGHVS and CDR2 is FQNEAQ. Trimming at V came to 1 base and at J to 4 bases, leaving 12 bases not matched to a gene. The CDR3 is 17 residues long. CDR3 coding DNA: TGTGCCAGCAGCTTAGGGGCAACAGGGGCCCTTAGCACTGAAGCTTTCTTT. Its translation is CASSLGATGALSTEAFF.

This clonotype was found many times. The rearrangement joins TRBV7-2 to TRBJ1-2; TRBD1 matches at 8 bases. Germline V CDR1 and CDR2: SGHTA, FQGNSA. The CDR3 loop spans 13 amino acids. Trimming took 10 bases from V and 6 from J; bases not matched to a gene: 10. The CDR3 spells CATQGATGDGYTF. CDR3 DNA sequence: TGTGCCACGCAGGGGGCGACAGGGGATGGCTACACCTTC.

This clonotype was seen repeatedly, ten times or more. This rearrangement joins TRBV7-2 to TRBJ1-2, with D tentatively TRBD1 (5 bases). Germline V lookup: CDR1 SGHTA, CDR2 FQGNSA. CDR3 length equals 14 residues. Trimming left V 5 bases short and J 3 bases short, with 13 bases between. The CDR3 nucleotides read TGTGCCAGCAGCCAGCGGACACCACACTATGGCTACACCTTC. As protein: CASSQRTPHYGYTF.

The chain has TRBV4-1 and TRBJ1-2; D is undetermined. Trimming pared 0 bases from V and 5 bases from J, leaving 10 bases between. CDR1 and CDR2 (germline): MGHRA, YSYEKL. The CDR3 runs 14 residues. CDR3 DNA: TGCGCCAGCAGCCAAGAGGTGGATTTTTATGGCTACACCTTC. This codes for CASSQEVDFYGYTF.

V usage is TRBV12-3 or TRBV12-4 and J usage is TRBJ2-3, with D hard to call. The CDR3 spans 12 residues. V was cut by 5 bases and J by 6 bases, with 9 bases left in between. Here the CDR3 reads CASSPIPDTQYF. DNA for the CDR3: TGTGCCAGCAGTCCAATCCCGGATACGCAGTATTTT.

At least ten counts were recorded for this clonotype. V gene TRBV11-2 combines with J gene TRBJ2-1; D uncertain. CDR3 length: 16 residues. V lost 1 base and J lost 6, with 16 bases in between. The germline V gene encodes CDR1 SGHAT and CDR2 FQNNGV. In DNA, the CDR3 is TGTGCCAGCAGCTTAGCCACACCCGAAAACTTCAATGAGCAGTTCTTC. Its protein is CASSLATPENFNEQFF.

This clonotype has just a few counts. The V and J genes are TRBV5-6 and TRBJ2-7, with 10 bases matching TRBD1. The CDR3 consists of 15 residues. V lost 1 base and J lost 5; bases outside the gene matches: 6. Looked up from germline, CDR1 is SGHDT and CDR2 is YYEEEE. The chain's CDR3 is CASSLRTGGYDEQYF. The CDR3 DNA is TGTGCCAGCAGCTTGAGGACAGGGGGATATGACGAGCAGTACTTC.

The sample holds one count of this clonotype. J is TRBJ1-2 and V is TRBV27; D is possibly TRBD1 (6 bases). The CDR3 is 15 amino acids. Trimming pared 3 bases from V and 3 bases from J, leaving 14 bases between. Germline V CDR1 and CDR2: MNHEY, SMNVEV (reference sequence). DNA of the CDR3: TGTGCCAGCAGTTTGGCGTGGGGGGCCGACTATGGCTACACCTTC. Amino acids: CASSLAWGADYGYTF.

In this sample, this clonotype turned up a few times. V gene TRBV6-6 combines with J gene TRBJ2-5; the match to TRBD2 covers 8 bases. Germline-derived CDR1 and CDR2 are MNHNY and SVGAGI (reference sequence). V shed 0 bases and J 0 bases; nucleotides not matched to a gene: 9. CDR3 length: 18 amino acids. The CDR3 DNA reads as TGTGCCAGCAGTTACTCGGATCTCGGCGGGAGGTACCAAGAGACCCAGTACTTC. It translates to CASSYSDLGGRYQETQYF.

In this sample, this clonotype turned up a few times. The chain is built from TRBV29-1 and TRBJ1-1; TRBD1 aligns across 7 bases. V lost 3 bases, J lost 4 bases, and 8 bases stayed unmatched. The CDR3 loop spans 14 amino acids. From germline, CDR1 is SQVTM and CDR2 ANQGSEA. CDR3 sequence: CSVDVTGVSTEAFF. In DNA, the CDR3 is TGCAGCGTTGATGTAACAGGGGTGAGCACTGAAGCTTTCTTT. Filled out from reference TRBV29-1 and TRBJ1-1, the complete variable domain reads SAVISQKPSRDICQRGTSLTIQCQVDSQVTMMFWYRQQPGQSLTLIATANQGSEATYESGFVIDKFPISRPNLTFSTLTVSNMSPEDSSIYLCSVDVTGVSTEAFFGQGTRLTVV.

There are many counts of this clonotype. The chain is built from TRBV5-1 and TRBJ2-1; no clear D. CDR1 and CDR2 from the germline V gene are SGHRS and YFSETQ. CDR3 length equals 15 residues. Trimming stripped 0 bases from V and 2 bases from J, with 9 bases between. CDR3 coding DNA: TGCGCCAGCAGCTTGGTGTGGATCCCCTACAATGAGCAGTTCTTC. This translates into CASSLVWIPYNEQFF.